This T cell receptor (beta chain) was observed in a study of identical twins. MiXCR, applied by TCRdb to the 5' RACE reads, yields one record per CDR3 protein. The sample has about 340,000 distinct CDR3 sequences; about 12% are singletons. A few counts support this clonotype. CDR3 length: 13 amino acids. V was trimmed by 4 bases and J by 3 bases, leaving 13 bases between them. Germline V gives CDR1 SQVTM, CDR2 ANQGSEA. Every sampled donor was Caucasian and healthy. The same data also went into a second study, on yellow fever vaccine responses in identical twins.

Material for sequencing was CD8+ T cells sorted from blood. This clonotype was sampled from a woman younger than 35 in good health. The chain employs TRBV29-1 and TRBJ2-7, with a weak D call TRBD2 (5 bases). The CDR3 is CSVVTGVRYEQYF. DNA of the CDR3: TGCAGCGTTGTAACCGGGGTACGCTACGAGCAGTACTTC.